Each of the 3 T cell receptor beta chains below was sequenced from the same sample in a study of shared clonotypes between healthy human individuals. Sequencing was performed with immunoSEQ multiplex PCR; in TCRdb, only in-frame clones are kept and a portion is missing. There are millions of clones in the sample; about 95% occur only once, and more than 0.1% lies in the top ten. The material sequenced was naive CD4+ T cells sorted from blood. Regarding subset: CD45RA+ positively selected. These receptors originate from a young man in good health.

V gene TRBV18 combines with J gene TRBJ1-5, with a weak D call TRBD1 (5 bases). The germline gives CDR1 KGHSH, CDR2 LQKENI. V was pared by 2 bases and J by 7 bases, with 15 bases between. The CDR3 has 15 amino acids. In nucleotides, the CDR3 is TGTGCCAGCTCACCAACAAGAGGGGACCTCCAGCCCCAGCATTTT. Translating gives CASSPTRGDLQPQHF.

The chain uses TRBV7-9 and TRBJ1-2; no firm D call. The CDR3 runs 17 residues. CDR1 and CDR2 from the germline V gene are SEHNR and FQNEAQ (reference sequence). Trimming left V 1 base short and J 3 bases short, with 18 bases between. CDR3 bases: TGTGCCAGCAGCTTAGGCGAATGGACGGACCTTTACTATGGCTACACCTTC. Protein product: CASSLGEWTDLYYGYTF. Complete variable domain (other parts from reference TRBV7-9 and TRBJ1-2): DTGVSQNPRHKITKRGQNVTFRCDPISEHNRLYWYRQTLGQGPEFLTYFQNEAQLEKSRLLSDRFSAERPKGSFSTLEIQRTEQGDSAMYLCASSLGEWTDLYYGYTFGSGTRLTVV.

The rearrangement links TRBV7-2 to TRBJ2-5; unclear D gene. The V gene lost 3 bases and the J gene lost 2 bases, with 7 bases spanning the gap. There are 13 residues in the CDR3. Germline-derived CDR1 and CDR2 are SGHTA and FQGNSA. CDR3 in amino acids: CASSFQEQETQYF. DNA of the CDR3: TGTGCCAGCAGCTTCCAAGAACAAGAGACCCAGTACTTC.